Listed below are T cell receptor beta chains from one sample, sequenced in a study of T-cell memory formation after mild COVID-19. TCRdb re-derived calls from the 5' RACE reads in MiXCR, one entry per CDR3 protein. Of about 290,000 distinct CDR3 sequences in the sample, 15% to 20% are singletons; the top ten hold 22%. The sample comprised PBMCs or a T cell subset sorted from them (not recorded which). All receptors come from a man between 18 and 29 years old who had mild COVID-19 (a few samples of this study predate the infection). Cell type and time point are not known. The CDR3 runs from the conserved cysteine through the conserved F or W. A D gene is named only where the DNA matches it firmly. Where a row states a size, it is once, few, many or the class of an expanded clone; other rows omit it.

j_gene | d_gene | v_gene | abundance | CDR3aa | CDR3nt
TRBJ2-1 | - | TRBV6-5 | many | CASSYSAGVNEQFF | TGTGCCAGCAGTTACTCAGCCGGGGTCAATGAGCAGTTCTTC
TRBJ2-1 | TRBD1 | TRBV7-2 | - | CASRKDRASYNEQFF | TGTGCCAGCAGGAAGGACAGGGCCTCCTACAATGAGCAGTTCTTC
TRBJ1-1 | - | TRBV5-1 | few | CASGSFGNTEAFF | TGCGCCAGCGGTTCCTTCGGCAACACTGAAGCTTTCTTT
TRBJ2-5 | - | TRBV4-3 | - | CASSQGWASETQYF | TGCGCCAGCAGCCAAGGTTGGGCCTCGGAGACCCAGTACTTC
TRBJ1-6 | - | TRBV7-2 | many | CASSGRDILSSPLHF | TGTGCCAGCAGCGGCCGGGACATACTGAGTTCACCCCTCCACTTT
TRBJ1-4 | TRBD1 | TRBV20-1 | - | CSARPRDREWKLFF | TGCAGTGCAAGACCCCGGGACAGGGAGTGGAAACTGTTTTTT
TRBJ2-1 | TRBD2 | TRBV6-6 | - | CASSYTGRGYNEQFF | TGTGCCAGCAGCTATACGGGGAGGGGTTACAATGAGCAGTTCTTC
TRBJ1-2 | TRBD1 | TRBV5-1 | many | CASSLAQGNGYTF | TGCGCCAGCAGCTTGGCACAGGGGAATGGCTACACCTTC
TRBJ1-5 | - | TRBV12-3/TRBV12-4 | few | CASSLERDQPQHF | TGTGCCAGCAGTTTAGAAAGGGATCAGCCCCAGCATTTT
TRBJ2-5 | TRBD2 | TRBV3-1 | - | CASSPVAGVETQYF | TGTGCCAGCAGCCCCGTAGCGGGGGTGGAGACCCAGTACTTC
TRBJ2-3 | TRBD2 | TRBV5-1 | many | CASSSGLAATDTQYF | TGCGCCAGCAGCTCAGGACTAGCGGCGACAGATACGCAGTATTTT
TRBJ1-5 | - | TRBV12-3/TRBV12-4 | many | CASSFWGNQPQHF | TGTGCCAGCAGTTTTTGGGGAAATCAGCCCCAGCATTTT
TRBJ2-1 | - | TRBV9 | - | CASSVGVRGGDEQFF | TGTGCCAGCAGCGTAGGGGTGAGGGGGGGCGATGAGCAGTTCTTC
TRBJ1-1 | - | TRBV5-1 | many | CASSQGLNTEAFF | TGCGCCAGCAGCCAGGGTCTGAACACTGAAGCTTTCTTT
TRBJ2-2 | - | TRBV7-2 | - | CASSLVKGGELFF | TGTGCCAGCAGCTTAGTCAAGGGCGGGGAGCTGTTTTTT
TRBJ2-7 | TRBD1 | TRBV7-9 | few | CASSGRDRIYEQYF | TGTGCCAGCAGCGGACGGGACAGGATCTACGAGCAGTACTTC
TRBJ2-7 | TRBD1 | TRBV29-1 | - | CSVADPGGSSYEQYF | TGCAGCGTCGCGGATCCAGGGGGTAGCTCCTACGAGCAGTACTTC
TRBJ2-3 | TRBD1 | TRBV2 | - | CASIQGQGNTQYF | TGTGCCAGCATACAGGGACAGGGGAATACGCAGTATTTT